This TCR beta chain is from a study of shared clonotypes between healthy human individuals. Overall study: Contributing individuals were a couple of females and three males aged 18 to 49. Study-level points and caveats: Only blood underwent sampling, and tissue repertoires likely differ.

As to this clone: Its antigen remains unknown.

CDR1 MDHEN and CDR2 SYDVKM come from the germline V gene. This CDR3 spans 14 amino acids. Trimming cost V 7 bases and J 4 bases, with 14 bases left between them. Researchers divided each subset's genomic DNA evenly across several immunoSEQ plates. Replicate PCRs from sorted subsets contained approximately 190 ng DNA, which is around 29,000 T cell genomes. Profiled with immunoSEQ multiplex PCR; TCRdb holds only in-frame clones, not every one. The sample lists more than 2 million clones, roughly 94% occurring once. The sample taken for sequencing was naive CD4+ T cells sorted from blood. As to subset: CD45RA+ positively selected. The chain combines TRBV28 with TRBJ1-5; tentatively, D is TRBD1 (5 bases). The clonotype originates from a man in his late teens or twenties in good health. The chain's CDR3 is CASTRGGFNQPQHF. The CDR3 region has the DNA TGTGCCAGCACCCGGGGGGGGTTTAATCAGCCCCAGCATTTT. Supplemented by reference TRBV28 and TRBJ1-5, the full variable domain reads DVKVTQSSRYLVKRTGEKVFLECVQDMDHENMFWYRQDPGLGLRLIYFSYDVKMKEKGDIPEGYSVSREKKERFSLILESASTNQTSMYLCASTRGGFNQPQHFGDGTRLSIL.